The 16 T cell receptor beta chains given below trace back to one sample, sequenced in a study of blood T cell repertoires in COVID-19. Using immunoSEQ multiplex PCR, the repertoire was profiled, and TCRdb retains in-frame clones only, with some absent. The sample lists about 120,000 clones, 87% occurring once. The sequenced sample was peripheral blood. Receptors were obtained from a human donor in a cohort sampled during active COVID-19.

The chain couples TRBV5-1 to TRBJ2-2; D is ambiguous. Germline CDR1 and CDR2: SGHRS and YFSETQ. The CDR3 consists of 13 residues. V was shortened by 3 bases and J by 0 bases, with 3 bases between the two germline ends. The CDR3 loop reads CASSSTNTGELFF. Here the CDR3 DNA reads TGCGCCAGCAGCTCCACGAACACCGGGGAGCTGTTTTTT.

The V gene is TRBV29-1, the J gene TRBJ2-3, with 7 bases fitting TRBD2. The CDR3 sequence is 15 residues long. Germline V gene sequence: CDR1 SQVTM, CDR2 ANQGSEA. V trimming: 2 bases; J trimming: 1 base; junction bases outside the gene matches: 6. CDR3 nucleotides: TGCAGCGTTGAAAGAGCGGGATGGGGCACAGATACGCAGTATTTT. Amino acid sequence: CSVERAGWGTDTQYF.

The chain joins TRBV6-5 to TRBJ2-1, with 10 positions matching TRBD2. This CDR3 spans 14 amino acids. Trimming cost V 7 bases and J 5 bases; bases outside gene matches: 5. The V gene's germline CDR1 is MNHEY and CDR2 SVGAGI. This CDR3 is CASKPGLANNEQFF. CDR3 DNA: TGTGCCAGCAAACCGGGACTAGCGAACAATGAGCAGTTCTTC.

The CDR3 protein is CASSPRPGTSYEQYF. The CDR3 DNA is TGTGCCAGCAGCCCGAGACCAGGGACATCCTACGAGCAGTACTTC. The chain couples TRBV5-4 to TRBJ2-7, with a weak D call TRBD1 (6 bases). Germline CDR1 reads SGHNT; CDR2 reads YYREEE (reference sequence). V dropped 4 bases and J dropped 1 base, with 15 bases sitting between them. The CDR3 loop spans 15 amino acids.

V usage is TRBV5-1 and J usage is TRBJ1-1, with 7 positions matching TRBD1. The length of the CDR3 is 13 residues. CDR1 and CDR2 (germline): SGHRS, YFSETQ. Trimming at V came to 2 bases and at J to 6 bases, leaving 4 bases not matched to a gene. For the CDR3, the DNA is TGCGCCAGCAGCTTCGGGCAGGGGGCTGAAGCTTTCTTT. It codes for CASSFGQGAEAFF. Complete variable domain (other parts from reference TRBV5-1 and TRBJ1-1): KAGVTQTPRYLIKTRGQQVTLSCSPISGHRSVSWYQQTPGQGLQFLFEYFSETQRNKGNFPGRFSGRQFSNSRSEMNVSTLELGDSALYLCASSFGQGAEAFFGQGTRLTVV.

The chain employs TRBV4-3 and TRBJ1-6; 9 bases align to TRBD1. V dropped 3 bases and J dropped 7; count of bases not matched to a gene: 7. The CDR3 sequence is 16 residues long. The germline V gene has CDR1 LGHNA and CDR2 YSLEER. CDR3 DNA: TGCGCCAGCAGCCAGACCTCCGGGACAGGGAATTCACCCCTCCACTTT. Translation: CASSQTSGTGNSPLHF.

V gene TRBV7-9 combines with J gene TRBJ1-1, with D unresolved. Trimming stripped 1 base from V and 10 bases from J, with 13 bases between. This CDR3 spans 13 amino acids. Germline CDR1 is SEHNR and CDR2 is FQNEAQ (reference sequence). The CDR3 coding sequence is TGTGCCAGCAGCTTAGAACTTCTTCGTGGAGCTTTCTTT. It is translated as CASSLELLRGAFF.

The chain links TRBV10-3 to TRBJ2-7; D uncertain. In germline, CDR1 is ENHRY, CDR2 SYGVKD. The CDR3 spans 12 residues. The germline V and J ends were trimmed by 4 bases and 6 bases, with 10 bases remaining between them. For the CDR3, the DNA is TGTGCCATCAGTGCGGCGGCAGCCGAGCAGTACTTC. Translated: CAISAAAAEQYF.

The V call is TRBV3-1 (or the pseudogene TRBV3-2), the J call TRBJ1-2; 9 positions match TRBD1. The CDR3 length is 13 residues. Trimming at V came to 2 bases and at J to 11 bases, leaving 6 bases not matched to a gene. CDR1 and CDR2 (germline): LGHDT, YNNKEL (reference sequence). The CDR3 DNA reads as TGTGCCAGCAGCCAACTCGGACAGGGGAAGTACACCTTC. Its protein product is CASSQLGQGKYTF.

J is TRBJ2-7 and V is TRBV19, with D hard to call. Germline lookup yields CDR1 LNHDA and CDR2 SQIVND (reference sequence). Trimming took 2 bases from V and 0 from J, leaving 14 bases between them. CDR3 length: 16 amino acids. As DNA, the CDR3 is TGTGCCAGTAGTATATACGGAACAGCCTTCTCCTACGAGCAGTACTTC. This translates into CASSIYGTAFSYEQYF.

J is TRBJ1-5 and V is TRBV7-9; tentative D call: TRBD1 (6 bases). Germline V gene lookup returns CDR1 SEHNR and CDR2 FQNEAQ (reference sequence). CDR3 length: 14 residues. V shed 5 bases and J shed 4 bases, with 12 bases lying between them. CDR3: CASSLTTGNQPQHF. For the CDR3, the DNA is TGTGCCAGCAGCCTAACGACAGGTAATCAGCCCCAGCATTTT. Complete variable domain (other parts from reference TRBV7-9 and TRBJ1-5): DTGVSQNPRHKITKRGQNVTFRCDPISEHNRLYWYRQTLGQGPEFLTYFQNEAQLEKSRLLSDRFSAERPKGSFSTLEIQRTEQGDSAMYLCASSLTTGNQPQHFGDGTRLSIL.

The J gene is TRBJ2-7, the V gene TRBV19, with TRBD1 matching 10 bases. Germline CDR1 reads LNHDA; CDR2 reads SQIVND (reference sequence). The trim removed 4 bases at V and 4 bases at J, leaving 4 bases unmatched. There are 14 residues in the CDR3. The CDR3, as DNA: TGTGCCAGTAGTACCCCGGACAGGGGGTACGAGCAGTACTTC. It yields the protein CASSTPDRGYEQYF.

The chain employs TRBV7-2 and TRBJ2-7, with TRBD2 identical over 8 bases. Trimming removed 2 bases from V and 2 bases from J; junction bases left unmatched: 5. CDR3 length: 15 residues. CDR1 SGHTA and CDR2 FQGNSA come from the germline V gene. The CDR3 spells CASSLRAGDAYEQYF. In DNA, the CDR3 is TGTGCCAGCAGCTTAAGAGCGGGGGACGCCTACGAGCAGTACTTC.

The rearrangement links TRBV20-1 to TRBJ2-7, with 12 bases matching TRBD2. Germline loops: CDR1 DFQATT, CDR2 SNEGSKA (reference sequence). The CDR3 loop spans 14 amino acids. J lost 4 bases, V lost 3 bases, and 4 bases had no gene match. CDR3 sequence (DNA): TGCAGTGCTAGTCCCACTAGCGGGAGGTACGAGCAGTACTTC. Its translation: CSASPTSGRYEQYF.

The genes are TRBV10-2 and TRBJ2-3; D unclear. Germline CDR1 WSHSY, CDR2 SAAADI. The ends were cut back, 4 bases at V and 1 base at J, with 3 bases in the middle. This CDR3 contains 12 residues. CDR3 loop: CASSAGTDTQYF. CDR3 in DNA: TGCGCCAGCAGTGCAGGCACAGATACGCAGTATTTT.

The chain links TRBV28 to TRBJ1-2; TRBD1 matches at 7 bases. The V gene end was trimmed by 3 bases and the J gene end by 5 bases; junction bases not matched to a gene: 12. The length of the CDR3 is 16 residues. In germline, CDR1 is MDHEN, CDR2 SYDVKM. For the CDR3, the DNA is TGTGCCAGCAGTTTGGCCGGGACAGCGGATCTATATGGCTACACCTTC. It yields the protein CASSLAGTADLYGYTF.